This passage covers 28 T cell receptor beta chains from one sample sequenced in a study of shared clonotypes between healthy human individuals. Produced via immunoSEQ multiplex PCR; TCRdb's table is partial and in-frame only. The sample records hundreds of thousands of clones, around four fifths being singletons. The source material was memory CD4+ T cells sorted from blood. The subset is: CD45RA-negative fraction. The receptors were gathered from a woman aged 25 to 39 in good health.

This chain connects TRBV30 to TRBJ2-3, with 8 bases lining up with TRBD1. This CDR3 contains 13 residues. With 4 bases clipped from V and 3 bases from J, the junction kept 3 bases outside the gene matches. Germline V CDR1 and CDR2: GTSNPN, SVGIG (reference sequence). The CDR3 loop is CAWIGQGTDTQYF. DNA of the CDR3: TGTGCCTGGATTGGACAGGGAACAGATACGCAGTATTTT.

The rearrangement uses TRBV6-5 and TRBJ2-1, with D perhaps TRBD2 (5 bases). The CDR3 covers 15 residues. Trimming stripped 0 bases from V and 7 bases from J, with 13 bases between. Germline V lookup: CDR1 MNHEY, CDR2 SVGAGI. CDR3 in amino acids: CASSYSGLLDNEQFF. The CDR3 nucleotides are TGTGCCAGCAGTTACTCCGGACTCCTAGATAATGAGCAGTTCTTC.

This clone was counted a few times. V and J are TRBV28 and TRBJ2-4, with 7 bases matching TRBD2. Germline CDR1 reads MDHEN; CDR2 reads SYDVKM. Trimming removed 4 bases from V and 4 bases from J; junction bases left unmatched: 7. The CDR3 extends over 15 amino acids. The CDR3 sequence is CASSSPAGVKNIQYF. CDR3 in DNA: TGTGCCAGCAGTTCCCCCGCGGGGGTTAAAAACATTCAGTACTTC.

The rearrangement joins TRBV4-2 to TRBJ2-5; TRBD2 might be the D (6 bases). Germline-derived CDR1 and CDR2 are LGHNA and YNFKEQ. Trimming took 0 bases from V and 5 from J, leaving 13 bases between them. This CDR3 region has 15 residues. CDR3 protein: CASSQESGVGETQYF. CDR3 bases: TGTGCCAGCAGCCAAGAGTCGGGGGTGGGGGAGACCCAGTACTTC.

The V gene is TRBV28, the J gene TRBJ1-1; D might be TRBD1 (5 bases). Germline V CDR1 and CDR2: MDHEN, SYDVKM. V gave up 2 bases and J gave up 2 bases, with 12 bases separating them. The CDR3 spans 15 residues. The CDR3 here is CASSLVGRTNTEAFF. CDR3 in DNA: TGTGCCAGCAGTTTAGTTGGACGGACAAACACTGAAGCTTTCTTT.

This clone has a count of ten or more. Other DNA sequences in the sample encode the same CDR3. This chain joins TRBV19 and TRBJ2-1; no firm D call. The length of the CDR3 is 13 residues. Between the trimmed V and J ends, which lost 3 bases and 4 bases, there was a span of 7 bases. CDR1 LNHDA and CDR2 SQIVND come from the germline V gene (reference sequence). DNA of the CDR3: TGTGCCAGTAGTATTTACGATTACAATGAGCAGTTCTTC. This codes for CASSIYDYNEQFF.

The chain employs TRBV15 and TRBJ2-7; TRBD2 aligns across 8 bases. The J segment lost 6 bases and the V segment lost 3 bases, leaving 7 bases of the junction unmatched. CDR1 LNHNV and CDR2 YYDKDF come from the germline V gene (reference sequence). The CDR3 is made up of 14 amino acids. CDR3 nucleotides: TGTGCCACCAGCAGGACCACGGGGGGGAGCGAGCAGTACTTC. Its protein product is CATSRTTGGSEQYF.

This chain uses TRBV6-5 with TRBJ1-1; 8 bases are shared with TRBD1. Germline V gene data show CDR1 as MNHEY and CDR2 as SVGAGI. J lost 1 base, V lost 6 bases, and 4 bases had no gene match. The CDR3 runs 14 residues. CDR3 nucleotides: TGTGCCAGCAGGAAGGACAGGGCGAACACTGAAGCTTTCTTT. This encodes CASRKDRANTEAFF.

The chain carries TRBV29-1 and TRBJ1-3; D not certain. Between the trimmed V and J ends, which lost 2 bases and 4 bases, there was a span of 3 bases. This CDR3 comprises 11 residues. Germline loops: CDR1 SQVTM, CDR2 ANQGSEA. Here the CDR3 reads CSVETGNTIYF. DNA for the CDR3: TGCAGCGTTGAAACCGGAAACACCATATATTTT.

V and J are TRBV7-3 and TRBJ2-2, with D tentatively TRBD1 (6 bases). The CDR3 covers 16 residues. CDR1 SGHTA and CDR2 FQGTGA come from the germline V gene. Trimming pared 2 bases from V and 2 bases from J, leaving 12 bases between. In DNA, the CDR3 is TGTGCCAGCAGCTTAGAGGCAGGGGTTAACACCGGGGAGCTGTTTTTT. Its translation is CASSLEAGVNTGELFF.

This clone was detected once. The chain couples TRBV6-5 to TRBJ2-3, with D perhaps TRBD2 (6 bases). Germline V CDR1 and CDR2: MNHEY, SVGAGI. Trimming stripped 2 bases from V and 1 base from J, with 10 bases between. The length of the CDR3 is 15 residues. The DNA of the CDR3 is TGTGCCAGCAGTTACAGGGGAGGAGGCACAGATACGCAGTATTTT. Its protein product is CASSYRGGGTDTQYF.

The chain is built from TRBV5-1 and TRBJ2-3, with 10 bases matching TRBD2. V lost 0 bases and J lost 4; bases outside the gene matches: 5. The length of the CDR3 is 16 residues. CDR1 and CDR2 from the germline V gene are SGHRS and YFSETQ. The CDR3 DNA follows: TGCGCCAGCAGCTTGGCGAGGACTAGCGGTTCAGATACGCAGTATTTT. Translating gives CASSLARTSGSDTQYF.

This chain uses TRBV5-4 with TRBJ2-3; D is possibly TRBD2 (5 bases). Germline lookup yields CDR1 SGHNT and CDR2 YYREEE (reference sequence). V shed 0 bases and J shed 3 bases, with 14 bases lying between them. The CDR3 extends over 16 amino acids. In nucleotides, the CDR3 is TGTGCCAGCAGCTTGGGTCGGGGTGGGTTAACAGATACGCAGTATTTT. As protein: CASSLGRGGLTDTQYF.

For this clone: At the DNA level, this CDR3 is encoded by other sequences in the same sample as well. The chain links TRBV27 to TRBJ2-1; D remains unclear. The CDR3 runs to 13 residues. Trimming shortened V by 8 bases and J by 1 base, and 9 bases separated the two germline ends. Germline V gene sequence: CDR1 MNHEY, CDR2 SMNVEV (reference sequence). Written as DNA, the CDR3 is TGTGCCAGCGGTAGTGGGTCCTACAATGAGCAGTTCTTC. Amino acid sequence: CASGSGSYNEQFF.

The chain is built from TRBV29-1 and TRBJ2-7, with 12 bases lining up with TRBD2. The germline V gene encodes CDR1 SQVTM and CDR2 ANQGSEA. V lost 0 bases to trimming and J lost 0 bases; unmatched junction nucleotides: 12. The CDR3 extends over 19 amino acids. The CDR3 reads CSVEDRAGLAGSRSYEQYF. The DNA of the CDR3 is TGCAGCGTTGAAGACCGCGCTGGACTAGCGGGATCTCGCTCCTACGAGCAGTACTTC.

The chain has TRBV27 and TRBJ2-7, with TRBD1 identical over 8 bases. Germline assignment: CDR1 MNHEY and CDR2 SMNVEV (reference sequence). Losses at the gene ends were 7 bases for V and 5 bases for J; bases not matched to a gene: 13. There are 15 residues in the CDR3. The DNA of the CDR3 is TGTGCCAGCAATCGCAGGACAGGGTTATCGGACGAGCAGTACTTC. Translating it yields CASNRRTGLSDEQYF.

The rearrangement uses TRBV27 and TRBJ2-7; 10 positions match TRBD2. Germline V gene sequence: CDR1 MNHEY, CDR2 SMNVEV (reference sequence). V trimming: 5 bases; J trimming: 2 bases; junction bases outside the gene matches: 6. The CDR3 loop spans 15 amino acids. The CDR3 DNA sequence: TGTGCCAGCAGTACGACTAGCGGGTTTACCTACGAGCAGTACTTC. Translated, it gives CASSTTSGFTYEQYF.

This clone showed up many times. The CDR3: CASSAGTSFYEQYF. CDR3 in DNA: TGTGCCAGCAGCGCCGGGACTAGTTTCTACGAGCAGTACTTC. This chain joins TRBV7-8 and TRBJ2-7, with 8 bases lining up with TRBD2. This CDR3 region has 14 residues. CDR1 and CDR2 from the germline V gene are SGHVS and FQNEAQ. Trimming cost V 5 bases and J 3 bases; bases outside gene matches: 6.

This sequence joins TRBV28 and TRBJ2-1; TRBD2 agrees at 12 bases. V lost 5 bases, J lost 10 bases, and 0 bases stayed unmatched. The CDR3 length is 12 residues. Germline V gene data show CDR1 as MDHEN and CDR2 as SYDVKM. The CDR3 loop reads CASSTSGGEQFF. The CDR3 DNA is TGTGCCAGCAGTACTAGCGGGGGGGAGCAGTTCTTC.

CDR3 amino acids: CASSKGLIGTDTQYF. In DNA form, the CDR3 reads TGTGCCAGCAGCAAGGGACTTATTGGCACAGATACGCAGTATTTT. V usage is TRBV11-2 and J usage is TRBJ2-3; D may be TRBD2 (6 bases). Germline values: CDR1 SGHAT, CDR2 FQNNGV. V was pared by 5 bases and J by 1 base, with 13 bases between. This CDR3 spans 15 amino acids.

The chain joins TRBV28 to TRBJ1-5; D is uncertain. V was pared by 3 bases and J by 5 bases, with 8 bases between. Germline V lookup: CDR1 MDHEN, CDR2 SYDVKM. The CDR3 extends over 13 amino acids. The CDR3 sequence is CASSLSHHQPQHF. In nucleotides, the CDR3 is TGTGCCAGCAGTTTGTCACACCATCAGCCCCAGCATTTT.

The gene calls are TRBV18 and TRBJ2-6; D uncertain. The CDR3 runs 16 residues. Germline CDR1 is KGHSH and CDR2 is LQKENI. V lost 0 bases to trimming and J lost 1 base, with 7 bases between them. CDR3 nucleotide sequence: TGTGCCAGCTCACCACCGCCAAAGTCTGGGGCCAACGTCCTGACTTTC. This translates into CASSPPPKSGANVLTF.

CDR3 nucleotide sequence: TGTGCCAGCAGCCAAGATCTGGGCAACTATGGCTACACCTTC. Its translation is CASSQDLGNYGYTF. This sequence joins TRBV14 and TRBJ1-2; no clear D. CDR3 size: 14 residues. Germline values: CDR1 SGHDN, CDR2 FVKESK. Trimming removed 0 bases at V and 2 bases at J, with 7 bases between.

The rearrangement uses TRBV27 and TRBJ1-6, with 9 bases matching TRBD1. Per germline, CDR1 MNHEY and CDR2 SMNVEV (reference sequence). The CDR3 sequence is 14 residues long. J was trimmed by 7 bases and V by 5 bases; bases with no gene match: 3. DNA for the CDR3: TGTGCCAGCAGTCGCGGACAGGGGAATTCACCCCTCCACTTT. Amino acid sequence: CASSRGQGNSPLHF.

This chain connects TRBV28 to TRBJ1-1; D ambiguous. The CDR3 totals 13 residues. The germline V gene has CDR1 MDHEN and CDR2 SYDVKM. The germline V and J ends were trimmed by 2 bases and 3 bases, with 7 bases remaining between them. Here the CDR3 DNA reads TGTGCCAGCAGTTTAAATGGGCACACTGAAGCTTTCTTT. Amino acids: CASSLNGHTEAFF.

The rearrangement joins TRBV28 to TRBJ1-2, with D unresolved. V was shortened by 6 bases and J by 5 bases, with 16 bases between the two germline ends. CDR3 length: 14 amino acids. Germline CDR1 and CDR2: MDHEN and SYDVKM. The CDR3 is CASRPEYPLYGYTF. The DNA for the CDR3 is TGTGCCAGCAGACCAGAATATCCCCTGTATGGCTACACCTTC.

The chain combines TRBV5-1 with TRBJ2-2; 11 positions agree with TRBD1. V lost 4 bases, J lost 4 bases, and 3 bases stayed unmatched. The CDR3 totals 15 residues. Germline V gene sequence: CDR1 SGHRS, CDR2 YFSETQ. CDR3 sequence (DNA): TGCGCCAGCAGCGCAGGGACAGGGGGCACCGGGGAGCTGTTTTTT. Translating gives CASSAGTGGTGELFF.

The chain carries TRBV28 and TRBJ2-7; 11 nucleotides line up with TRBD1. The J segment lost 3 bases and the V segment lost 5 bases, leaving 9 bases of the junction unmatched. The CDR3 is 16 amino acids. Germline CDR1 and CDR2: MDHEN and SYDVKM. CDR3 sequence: CASSPTFGTGGYEQYF. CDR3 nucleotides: TGTGCCAGCAGTCCGACCTTCGGGACAGGGGGCTACGAGCAGTACTTC.